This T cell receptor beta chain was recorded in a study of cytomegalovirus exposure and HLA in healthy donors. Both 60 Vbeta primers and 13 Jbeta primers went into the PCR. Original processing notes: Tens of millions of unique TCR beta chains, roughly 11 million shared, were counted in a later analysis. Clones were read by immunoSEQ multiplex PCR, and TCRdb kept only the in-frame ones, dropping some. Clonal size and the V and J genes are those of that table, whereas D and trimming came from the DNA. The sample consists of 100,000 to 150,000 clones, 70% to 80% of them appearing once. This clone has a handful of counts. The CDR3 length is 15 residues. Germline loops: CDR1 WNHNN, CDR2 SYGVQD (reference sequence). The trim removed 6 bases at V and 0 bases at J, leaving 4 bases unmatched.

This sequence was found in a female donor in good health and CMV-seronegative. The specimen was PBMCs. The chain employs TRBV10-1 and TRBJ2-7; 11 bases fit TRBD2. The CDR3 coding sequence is TGCGCCAGCAGGAAGACTAGCGGGGTCTCCTACGAGCAGTACTTC. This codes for CASRKTSGVSYEQYF.